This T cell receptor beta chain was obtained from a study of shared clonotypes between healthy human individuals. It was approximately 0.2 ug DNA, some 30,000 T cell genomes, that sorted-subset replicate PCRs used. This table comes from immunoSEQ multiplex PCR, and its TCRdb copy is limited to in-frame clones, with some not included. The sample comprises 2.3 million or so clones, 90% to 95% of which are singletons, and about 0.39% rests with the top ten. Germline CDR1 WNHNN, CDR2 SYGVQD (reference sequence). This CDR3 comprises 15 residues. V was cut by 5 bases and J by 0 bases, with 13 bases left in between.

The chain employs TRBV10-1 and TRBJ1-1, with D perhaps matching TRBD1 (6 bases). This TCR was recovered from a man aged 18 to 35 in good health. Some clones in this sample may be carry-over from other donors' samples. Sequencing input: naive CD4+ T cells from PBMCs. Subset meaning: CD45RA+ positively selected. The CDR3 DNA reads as TGCGCCAGCAGTCTCTCCTACAGGGTGAACACTGAAGCTTTCTTT. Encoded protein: CASSLSYRVNTEAFF.